This T cell receptor beta chain was profiled in a study of blood T cell repertoires in COVID-19. Turning to the study itself: Spain, Italy and the United States supplied samples that represented acute and convalescent COVID-19.

Authors' data handling: Counts of nucleated cells, estimated from reference gene primer amplification, were obtained. Using immunoSEQ multiplex PCR, the repertoire was profiled, and TCRdb retains in-frame clones only, with some absent. Clone size and V and J calls were adopted from that table, with D and trimming inferred from the DNA. The sample shows about 69,000 clones, 90% of them seen only once. Germline-derived CDR1 and CDR2 are SGDLS and YYNGEE. The CDR3 is 15 residues long. V shed 3 bases and J shed 1 base, with 11 bases lying between them. Sequenced sample: peripheral blood. The TCR comes from a man aged 50 to 59 with acute or convalescent COVID-19. V gene TRBV9 combines with J gene TRBJ2-4; a possible D gene is TRBD2 (6 bases). CDR3 protein: CASSEAGWAKNIQYF. The CDR3 DNA reads as TGTGCCAGCAGCGAGGCGGGATGGGCCAAAAACATTCAGTACTTC.